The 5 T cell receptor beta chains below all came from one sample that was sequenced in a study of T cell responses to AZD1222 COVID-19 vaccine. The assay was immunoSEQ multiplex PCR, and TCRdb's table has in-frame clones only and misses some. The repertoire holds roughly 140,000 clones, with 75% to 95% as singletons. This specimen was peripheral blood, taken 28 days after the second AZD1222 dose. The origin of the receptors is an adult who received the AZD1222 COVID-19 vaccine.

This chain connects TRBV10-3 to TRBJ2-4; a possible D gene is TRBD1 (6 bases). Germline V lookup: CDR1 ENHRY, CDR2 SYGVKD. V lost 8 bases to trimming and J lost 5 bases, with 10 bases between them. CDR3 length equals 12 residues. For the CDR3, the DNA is TGTGCCATCCGGGACACGCAAAACATTCAGTACTTC. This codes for CAIRDTQNIQYF.

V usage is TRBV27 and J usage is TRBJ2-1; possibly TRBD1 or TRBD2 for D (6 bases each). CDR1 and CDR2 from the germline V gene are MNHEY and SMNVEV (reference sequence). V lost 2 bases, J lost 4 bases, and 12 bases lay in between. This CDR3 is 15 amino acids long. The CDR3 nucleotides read TGTGCCAGCAGTTTAATACAGGGAGGATACAATGAGCAGTTCTTC. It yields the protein CASSLIQGGYNEQFF.

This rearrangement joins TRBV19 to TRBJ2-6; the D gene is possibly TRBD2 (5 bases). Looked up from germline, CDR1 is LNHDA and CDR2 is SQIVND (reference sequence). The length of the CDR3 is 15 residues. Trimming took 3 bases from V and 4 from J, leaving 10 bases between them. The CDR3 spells CASSMVGAGANVLTF. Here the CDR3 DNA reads TGTGCCAGTAGTATGGTGGGAGCCGGGGCCAACGTCCTGACTTTC.

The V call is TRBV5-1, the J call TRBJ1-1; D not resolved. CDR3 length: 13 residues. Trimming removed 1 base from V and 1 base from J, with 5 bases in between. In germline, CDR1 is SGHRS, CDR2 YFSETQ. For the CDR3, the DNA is TGCGCCAGCAGCTTGACGGCGAACACTGAAGCTTTCTTT. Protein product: CASSLTANTEAFF.

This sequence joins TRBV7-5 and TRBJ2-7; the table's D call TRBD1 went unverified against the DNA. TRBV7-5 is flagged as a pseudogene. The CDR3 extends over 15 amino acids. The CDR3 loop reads CVRSNNSCLSYEQYF. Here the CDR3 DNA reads TGTGTCAGAAGTAACAACAGCTGTCTCTCCTACGAGCAGTACTTC.